Reported below is one T cell receptor (beta chain). Its antigen is not known. Trimming cost V 4 bases and J 0 bases, with 7 bases left between them. Germline V CDR1 and CDR2: SGHRS, YFSETQ. The CDR3 covers 14 residues. This entry comes from a study of T cell responses to AZD1222 COVID-19 vaccine. Study-level points and caveats: AZD1222 recipients seropositive at baseline numbered only 6 or 7. As reported, nearly half of all spike-specific TCRs target variant regions that are unmutated. Clonal diversity was possibly underestimated; the donors were predominantly white British and more often female.

Libraries were prepared by immunoSEQ multiplex PCR; TCRdb keeps only in-frame clonotypes and omits some of them. This table has roughly 170,000 clones, roughly 94% appearing once. The sample was peripheral blood, taken 28 days after the second AZD1222 dose. The V call is TRBV5-1, the J call TRBJ1-4; D is unresolved. The clonotype comes from an adult who received the AZD1222 COVID-19 vaccine. The CDR3 region is CASSLRATNEKLFF. In DNA form, the CDR3 reads TGCGCCAGCAGCCTAAGGGCAACTAATGAAAAACTGTTTTTT.